These 18 T cell receptor beta chains originate from one sample sequenced in a study of cytomegalovirus exposure and HLA in healthy donors. PCR was performed using 60 Vbeta and 13 Jbeta primers. TCRdb's copy holds only in-frame clones and misses some; the assay was immunoSEQ multiplex PCR. Recorded for this sample: around 74,000 clones. The sample consisted of PBMCs. Receptor source: a man in his forties or fifties in good health and CMV-seropositive.

V gene TRBV6-6 combines with J gene TRBJ2-7; maybe TRBD1 (8 bases). Per the germline V gene, CDR1 is MNHNY and CDR2 is SVGAGI (reference sequence). The CDR3 is 14 amino acids. Trimming left V 6 bases short and J 5 bases short, with 17 bases between. The CDR3 nucleotides read TGTGCCAGCAGCTTCGGACAGGGAGGGGACGAGCAGTACTTC. Translation: CASSFGQGGDEQYF.

This chain connects TRBV7-9 to TRBJ2-3; 9 positions agree with TRBD2. CDR3 length: 14 amino acids. Germline-derived CDR1 and CDR2 are SEHNR and FQNEAQ (reference sequence). Germline trimming cut 7 bases from V and 3 bases from J; bases unmatched to any gene: 5. The CDR3 DNA follows: TGTGCCAGCAACGGGGGACTAGCAACAGATACGCAGTATTTT. Its protein is CASNGGLATDTQYF.

V is TRBV5-4 and J is TRBJ2-7; TRBD2 is a possible D gene (5 bases). The CDR3 spans 16 residues. Trimming pared 4 bases from V and 4 bases from J, leaving 21 bases between. Germline-derived CDR1 and CDR2 are SGHNT and YYREEE (reference sequence). The CDR3 reads CASSPPGLPKWYEQYF. CDR3 DNA: TGTGCCAGCAGCCCCCCAGGACTGCCTAAATGGTACGAGCAGTACTTC.

The rearrangement uses TRBV28 and TRBJ1-5; 7 nucleotides align to TRBD1. The CDR3 covers 17 residues. V was clipped by 2 bases and J by 3 bases; unmatched bases: 10. The germline V gene encodes CDR1 MDHEN and CDR2 SYDVKM. CDR3 amino acids: CASSLGGVGQLNQPQHF. DNA of the CDR3: TGTGCCAGCAGTTTAGGGGGAGTGGGACAGCTCAATCAGCCCCAGCATTTT.

The rearrangement links TRBV7-3 to TRBJ1-1; D is ambiguous. The CDR3 is 15 amino acids. The V and J ends lost 0 bases and 3 bases respectively, with 11 bases between them. Germline V gene lookup returns CDR1 SGHTA and CDR2 FQGTGA. Here the CDR3 reads CASSLTPLGDTEAFF. In nucleotides, the CDR3 is TGTGCCAGCAGCTTAACTCCCCTAGGTGACACTGAAGCTTTCTTT.

The chain employs TRBV7-6 and TRBJ1-2; tentative D call: TRBD1 (5 bases). The CDR3 runs to 13 residues. V was pared by 3 bases and J by 9 bases, with 14 bases between. Per the germline V gene, CDR1 is SGHVS and CDR2 is FNYEAQ. Here the CDR3 reads CASSLRTLDRYTF. DNA for the CDR3: TGTGCCAGCAGCTTGAGGACACTGGACCGCTACACCTTC.

The chain carries TRBV5-1 and TRBJ1-1, with D possibly matching TRBD1 (5 bases). V lost 0 bases, J lost 1 base, and 7 bases lay in between. Germline loops: CDR1 SGHRS, CDR2 YFSETQ. CDR3 length equals 14 residues. CDR3 amino acids: CASSLAGQNTEAFF. The CDR3 DNA reads as TGCGCCAGCAGCTTGGCCGGACAGAACACTGAAGCTTTCTTT.

The genes are TRBV30 and TRBJ2-1; D remains ambiguous. The CDR3 has 14 residues. Germline loops: CDR1 GTSNPN, CDR2 SVGIG (reference sequence). V lost 2 bases and J 0 bases, leaving 8 bases between the germline ends. DNA for the CDR3: TGTGCCTGGAGTAAGAGTAGCTCCTACAATGAGCAGTTCTTC. It is translated as CAWSKSSSYNEQFF. Based on the CDR3 plus reference TRBV30 and TRBJ2-1, the full variable domain is SQTIHQWPATLVQPVGSPLSLECTVEGTSNPNLYWYRQAAGRGLQLLFYSVGIGQISSEVPQNLSASRPQDRQFILSSKKLLLSDSGFYLCAWSKSSSYNEQFFGPGTRLTVL.

This chain joins TRBV5-1 and TRBJ1-1; D is perhaps TRBD1 (6 bases). Trimming left V 3 bases short and J 5 bases short, with 8 bases between. The germline gives CDR1 SGHRS, CDR2 YFSETQ. CDR3 length equals 12 residues. CDR3 amino acids: CASSSQGTEAFF. The CDR3 nucleotides are TGCGCCAGCAGCTCCCAGGGGACTGAAGCTTTCTTT.

This rearrangement joins TRBV29-1 to TRBJ2-2; D is possibly TRBD1 (6 bases). This CDR3 has 13 residues. Germline lookup yields CDR1 SQVTM and CDR2 ANQGSEA. V lost 7 bases and J lost 7, with 16 bases in between. The chain's CDR3 is CSANPGQVGELFF. The CDR3 coding sequence is TGCAGCGCCAATCCGGGACAAGTCGGGGAGCTGTTTTTT.

The rearrangement joins TRBV2 to TRBJ2-3; 7 nucleotides agree with TRBD1. Germline CDR1 is SNHLY and CDR2 is FYNNEI. The trim removed 7 bases at V and 3 bases at J, leaving 4 bases unmatched. The length of the CDR3 is 13 residues. The CDR3 DNA is TGTGCCAGCAAGGACAGGTTTACAGATACGCAGTATTTT. As protein: CASKDRFTDTQYF.

This chain connects TRBV6-6 to TRBJ2-7; weak D call: TRBD1 (5 bases). The CDR3 is 14 amino acids. V shed 5 bases and J shed 0 bases, with 11 bases lying between them. Germline V gene data show CDR1 as MNHNY and CDR2 as SVGAGI (reference sequence). The DNA of the CDR3 is TGTGCCAGCAGTGACAGTTTTTCCTCCTACGAGCAGTACGTC. It codes for CASSDSFSSYEQYV.

The chain couples TRBV29-1 to TRBJ1-5; D is unclear. Germline V gene lookup returns CDR1 SQVTM and CDR2 ANQGSEA. The V end lost 8 bases, the J end lost 5 bases, and 4 bases lay between the germline ends. The CDR3 sequence is 9 residues long. CDR3 coding DNA: TGCAGCATATATCAGCCCCAGCATTTT. Translating it yields CSIYQPQHF.

Comment on this clone: The junction shows a germline mismatch at one end, possibly a read error. The V call is TRBV5-5, the J call TRBJ1-2; TRBD1 matches at 12 bases. The CDR3 has 16 amino acids. CDR1 is SGHKS, CDR2 YYEKEE, per germline (reference sequence). The CDR3 DNA reads TGTGCCAGCAGGTTGGGGCGGGACAGGGGGCACTATGGCTACACCTTC. Translating it yields CASRLGRDRGHYGYTF.

This chain connects TRBV6-5 to TRBJ1-5; a possible D gene is TRBD1 (5 bases). Germline loops: CDR1 MNHEY, CDR2 SVGAGI. The V end was cut by 5 bases, the J end by 3 bases, with 11 bases between. This CDR3 is 14 amino acids long. CDR3 loop: CASSTAGSNQPQHF. As DNA, the CDR3 is TGTGCCAGCAGTACAGCAGGGTCCAATCAGCCCCAGCATTTT.

This sequence joins TRBV5-8 and TRBJ2-4; perhaps TRBD2 as D (7 bases). Germline V gene sequence: CDR1 SGHTS, CDR2 YDEGEE. Trimming stripped 2 bases from V and 0 bases from J, with 21 bases between. The CDR3 runs to 19 residues. The CDR3 loop is CASSLWRRGAYLAKNIQYF. In nucleotides, the CDR3 is TGTGCCAGCAGCTTATGGCGTCGGGGGGCCTATCTAGCCAAAAACATTCAGTACTTC.

This chain's CDR3 is CASKRGLRGDTEAFF. The CDR3, as DNA: TGCGCCAGCAAGAGGGGCCTCCGGGGGGACACTGAAGCTTTCTTT. The chain has TRBV5-1 and TRBJ1-1; maybe TRBD1 (5 bases). The CDR3 loop spans 15 amino acids. V was pared by 6 bases and J by 3 bases, with 18 bases between. The germline V gene has CDR1 SGHRS and CDR2 YFSETQ.

V and J are TRBV29-1 and TRBJ2-1, with TRBD2 identical over 7 bases. V was pared by 3 bases and J by 5 bases, with 13 bases of the junction left unmatched. This CDR3 is 16 amino acids long. Germline lookup yields CDR1 SQVTM and CDR2 ANQGSEA. The CDR3 DNA is TGCAGCGTTGATGTAAGCGGGGAGGGGTCCCACAATGAGCAGTTCTTC. Its protein product is CSVDVSGEGSHNEQFF.